This TCR beta chain stems from a study of blood T cell repertoires in COVID-19 (dated by TCRdb to the early 2020s). Turning to the overall study: The collaborator samples originated in the United States, Italy and Spain and spanned the acute and convalescent phases of COVID-19. The material from the prospective study consisted of cDNA or gDNA derived from T cells, B-cell-depleted T cells, or PBMCs. Subjects who had been exposed to COVID-19, were actively infected with it, or had recovered from it provided the deeply sampled blood TCRbeta repertoires that made up the dataset. A freely available public database, intended as a resource for researchers studying the immune response to SARS-CoV-2, is where the repertoires were released. The samples were drawn from the first 160 participants of the ongoing ImmuneRACE study and from 1,200 or so subjects provided by 6 global collaborators. Nearly every sample came with metadata listing a de-identified subject ID, COVID-19 status, age in years and sex. Where HLA class I and class II types were available, the types were taken from metadata supplied by the sample provider, not from assay-based typing.

For this clone: Its recognized antigen is unknown. No base qualities exist here, and no much larger clone lies one base off it.

Whole blood was collected in K2EDTA tubes by collaborating institutions according to the institutions' own protocols. For TCRbeta analysis, collaborator samples were shipped as frozen whole blood, as isolated PBMCs, or as DNA extracted from either sample type. TCRbeta CDR3 regions were amplified from genomic DNA using the immunoSEQ Assay, a bias-controlled multiplex PCR. In the paper's pipeline: Within the assay, amplification of reference gene primers was used to estimate how many nucleated cells each sample contained. To quantify the absolute abundance of each unique TCRbeta CDR3 rearrangement, sequence reads were collapsed and filtered. For each sample, productive Simpson clonality was calculated by taking the square root of Simpson's diversity index across productive rearrangements. The source is immuneACCESS, and TCRdb retained only in-frame sequences with V and J called. Part of the clones is not carried over; for the studies checked, unresolved V genes explain less than half of this, and the remainder is unexplained. The V and J calls and clone size were taken over from that table, and D and trimming were inferred from the DNA. Counted in this sample were about 210,000 clones; 92% of them appeared once. The ten largest make up 0.95% to 1.5% of the sample.

Broad study findings and their caveats: How much clinical and demographic metadata was included differed by source and by participant, and the metadata was provided uncurated.

At the junction V is shortened by 8 bases and J by 3 bases; bases outside the gene matches: 4. Based on the germline V gene, the CDR1 and CDR2 sequences are MDHEN and SYDVKM. The CDR3 goes from the cysteine to the phenylalanine over 13 residues. Only the CDR3 part of the read is kept: 39 bases, read in frame from the first base. Sequencing was done on a sample of peripheral blood. This clonotype was obtained from a man aged 30 to 45 with acute or convalescent COVID-19. The chain uses TRBV28 and TRBJ1-3, with 7 bases aligning to TRBD1. CDR3 loop: CASLDRSGNTIYF. The DNA sequence is TGTGCCAGCTTGGACAGGAGTGGAAACACCATATATTTT. With the rest looked up from the reference TRBV28 and TRBJ1-3 genes rather than sequenced, the full variable domain is DVKVTQSSRYLVKRTGEKVFLECVQDMDHENMFWYRQDPGLGLRLIYFSYDVKMKEKGDIPEGYSVSREKKERFSLILESASTNQTSMYLCASLDRSGNTIYFGEGSWLTVV.